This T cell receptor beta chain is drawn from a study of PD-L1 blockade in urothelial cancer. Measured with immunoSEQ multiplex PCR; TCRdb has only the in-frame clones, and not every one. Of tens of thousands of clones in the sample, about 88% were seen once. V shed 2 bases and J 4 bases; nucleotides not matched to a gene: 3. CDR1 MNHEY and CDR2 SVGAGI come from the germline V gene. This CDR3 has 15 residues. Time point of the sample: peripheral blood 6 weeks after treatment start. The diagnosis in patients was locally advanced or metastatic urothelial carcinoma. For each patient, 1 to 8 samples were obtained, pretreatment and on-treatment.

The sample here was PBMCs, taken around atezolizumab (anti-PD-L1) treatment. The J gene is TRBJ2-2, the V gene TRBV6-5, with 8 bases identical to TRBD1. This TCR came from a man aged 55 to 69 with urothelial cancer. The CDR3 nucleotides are TGTGCCAGCAGTTACGGACAGGGTGGCACCGGGGAGCTGTTTTTT. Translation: CASSYGQGGTGELFF.